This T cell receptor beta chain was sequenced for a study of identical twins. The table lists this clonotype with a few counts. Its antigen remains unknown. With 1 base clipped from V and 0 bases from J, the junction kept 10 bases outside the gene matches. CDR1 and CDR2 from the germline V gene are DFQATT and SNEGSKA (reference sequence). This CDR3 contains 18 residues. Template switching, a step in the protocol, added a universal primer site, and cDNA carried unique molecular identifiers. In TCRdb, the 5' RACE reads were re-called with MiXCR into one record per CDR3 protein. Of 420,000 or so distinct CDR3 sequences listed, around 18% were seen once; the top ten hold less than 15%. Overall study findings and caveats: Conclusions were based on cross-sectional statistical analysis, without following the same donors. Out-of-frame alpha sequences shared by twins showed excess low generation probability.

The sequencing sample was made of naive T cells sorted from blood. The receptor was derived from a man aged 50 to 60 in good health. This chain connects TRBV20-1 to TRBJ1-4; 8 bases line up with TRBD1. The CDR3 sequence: CSARVGWTGPATNEKLFF. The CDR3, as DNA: TGCAGTGCTAGAGTTGGTTGGACAGGGCCAGCAACTAATGAAAAACTGTTTTTT.